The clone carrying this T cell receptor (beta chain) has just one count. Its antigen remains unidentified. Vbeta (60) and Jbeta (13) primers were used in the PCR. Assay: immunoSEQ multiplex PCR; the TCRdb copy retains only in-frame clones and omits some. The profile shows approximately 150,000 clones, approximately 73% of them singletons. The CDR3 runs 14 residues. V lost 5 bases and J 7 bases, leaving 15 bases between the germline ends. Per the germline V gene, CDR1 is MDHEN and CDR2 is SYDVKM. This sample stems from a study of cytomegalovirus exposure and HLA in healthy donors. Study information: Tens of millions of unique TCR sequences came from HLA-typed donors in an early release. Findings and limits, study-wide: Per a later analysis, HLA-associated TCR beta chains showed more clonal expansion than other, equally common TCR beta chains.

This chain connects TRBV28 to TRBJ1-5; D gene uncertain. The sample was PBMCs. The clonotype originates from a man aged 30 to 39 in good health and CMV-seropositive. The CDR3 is CASSPPQARQPQHF. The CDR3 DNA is TGTGCCAGCAGTCCTCCGCAGGCCAGGCAGCCCCAGCATTTT.